This T cell receptor (beta chain) was observed in a study of regulatory T cells in long-lasting Graves disease (TCRdb year 2021). General notes on the study: In the newly diagnosed Graves' disease group, patients had been taking antithyroid drugs for less than 3 months. Patients with persistent Graves' disease were compared with patients with newly diagnosed Graves' disease using TCR sequencing and RNA sequencing of peripheral blood. A total of around 35 samples underwent TCR sequencing, from around 13 patients with persistent Graves' disease and approximately 20 patients with newly diagnosed Graves' disease. The study was registered as a clinical trial and conducted in China. What the authors observed across the whole study: The study examined only peripheral blood because the primary lesion, thyroid tissue, could not be accessed. The small sample size was acknowledged by the authors as a limitation that may reduce accuracy. Sequencing and analysis were limited to the TCR beta chain. TRBV28, TRBJ1-2 and TRBJ2-5 were preferentially used in persistent disease, while TRBV20-1 and TRBJ2-1 were favored in newly diagnosed disease. Compared with newly diagnosed patients, patients with persistent Graves' disease had lower TCR Shannon entropy and fewer highly expanded clones, which suggests clonal expansion. Patients with persistent disease shared more public clonotypes (around 2,500) than newly diagnosed patients did (around 1,000).

The germline V gene (reference sequence) sets CDR1 to SEHNR and CDR2 to FQNEAQ. V and J are truncated by 1 base and 0 bases respectively, leaving an intervening sequence of 12 bases. From cysteine to phenylalanine, the CDR3 is 16 amino acids long. CDR3 DNA is the only sequence kept; it has 48 bases, read in frame from the first base. This clonotype occurred many times. The clone's antigen remains unknown. Base-call qualities are not available, and no considerably larger clone is one nucleotide away. The receptor library was made with multiplex PCR. Sequencing instrument: Illumina HiSeq 4000. To build TCR beta libraries, CDR3 regions were amplified by Arm-PCR using iRepertoire HTBI primers. Gel purification was performed on PCR products prior to sequencing. The paper's processing steps were these. A total of 62 TRBV and some 15 TRBJ segments were identified across samples and were used for gene usage analysis of CDR3 amino acid clonotypes. Filtered high-quality paired reads were merged into contigs using COPE and FqMerger. BLAST was used to align contigs to IMGT TRBV, TRBD and TRBJ reference genes, with CDR3 defined following IMGT. Any clonotype with a frequency above 0.1% was counted as a highly expanded clone. Shannon entropy was used to measure repertoire diversity, and the Gini coefficient was used to measure V-J evenness. A clonotype was considered public if more than one individual shared it. TCRdb reprocessed the public reads (quality trimming at Q25 with fastp, clone calling with MiXCR) and kept in-frame beta chains. Rows with one shared CDR3 protein collapse into an entry with the most common genes and DNA. The V and J calls and clone size are TCRdb's, not the authors'. The sample has roughly 500,000 distinct CDR3 sequences on record, around 11% of them singletons. Roughly 9.3% of the sample goes to the ten largest clones.

The time point label for this specimen denotes: newly diagnosed GD, antithyroid drugs for less than 3 months. RNA was extracted from PBMCs in TRIzol for both TCR sequencing and RNA sequencing. Graves' disease was diagnosed according to American Thyroid Association guidelines. Recruitment of patients was carried out at an endocrinology department in Xi'an, China. Each patient gave approximately 8.8 milliliters of peripheral blood, collected in an EDTA anticoagulant tube. Ficoll Paque Plus density gradient separation was used to isolate PBMCs, and no further T cell sorting was done. An Agilent 2100 Bioanalyzer and agarose gel were used to check RNA quality, and a NanoDrop 2000 was used to measure RNA concentration. The data were also submitted as part of a second study, on T cells in Graves' hyperthyroidism and ophthalmopathy. As that second paper reports: Graves' hyperthyroidism was defined as stable when no progression to ophthalmopathy occurred over 18 months of follow-up. The hyperthyroidism patients were between 18 and 65 years old and newly diagnosed, with a disease duration of less than 2 months. Any patient with an uncontrolled infection, another autoimmune disease, pregnancy or lactation was excluded. Diagnoses were based on clinical symptoms, serum thyroxine and TRAb, thyroid ultrasound and orbital computed tomography. For the first round of RT-PCR on the TCR CDR3, the HTBI primer set was used together with the Qiagen OneStep RT-PCR kit. Most expanded thyroid clonotypes (frequency above 0.001) were also detected in blood, suggesting blood repertoires may reflect thyroid immune responses. Ophthalmopathy was separated from stable hyperthyroidism by a 13 V-J signature model, with over 85% sensitivity and roughly 81% specificity obtained in cross-validation and 80%/75% obtained in testing. In validation, the model predicted progression to ophthalmopathy a median of around six months before onset, with around 70% sensitivity and roughly 79% specificity. A discovery cohort of about a hundred patients, about 43 with Graves' ophthalmopathy and fewer than 65 with stable Graves' hyperthyroidism, was used to find distinguishing TCR V-J signatures. Prospective prediction of ophthalmopathy was tested in an independent validation cohort consisting of under 20 hyperthyroidism patients and over 15 patients who later progressed to ophthalmopathy. The 95 to 100 discovery patients were randomly divided into training and test sets at a 7:3 ratio. In addition, the study compared T-cell repertoires in thyroid tissue and in blood from over 5 Graves' hyperthyroidism patients. After blood sampling, hyperthyroidism patients were treated with methimazole at a starting dose of 30 mg daily, and ophthalmopathy patients were treated with high-dose intravenous methylprednisolone. A second multiplex PCR round built the libraries, followed by size selection and purification. The libraries were sequenced on an Illumina HiSeq2000 using paired-end 100 bp reads. Raw data were processed with SOAPnuke, discarding reads with adapters, uncalled bases, mean Phred below 15, or no exact constant-primer or identifier match. High-quality paired reads were merged using COPE v1.2.5, and each unique nucleotide sequence was defined as a clonotype. MiTCR v1.1 was used to align the clonotypes against IMGT TRBV, TRBD and TRBJ reference segments. Analysis was restricted to V-J combinations with a frequency above 0.0001, which covered approximately 99% of repertoires. The TCS score was defined as F50 (clonal expansion) divided by E x V (chaos), with BLOSUM62-based TCRdist calculated between CDR3 peptides within each V-J. Welch's t-statistics and random forest reduced around 550 V-J features to 10 to 15, which were used in a naive Bayes classifier (R e1071). No statistical method was used to fix the sample size in advance, and group allocation was not hidden from the investigators. TCR Vbeta CDR3 sequencing of approximately 140 peripheral blood samples (over 40 ophthalmopathy, 75 hyperthyroidism and about 17 progressor patients) is reported in the paper.

Material: peripheral blood mononuclear cells (PBMCs), obtained at new diagnosis, from a patient treated with antithyroid drugs. The origin of this receptor is a woman in her 30s with Graves disease. Donor details come from another sample of the same person, matched by shared clones. This sequence uses TRBV7-9 and TRBJ1-1, with a tentative D gene TRBD1 over 6 matching bases. CDR3 reads: CASSLVSGAMNTEAFF. DNA sequence: TGTGCCAGCAGCTTAGTATCAGGGGCAATGAACACTGAAGCTTTCTTT.